The present T cell receptor (beta chain) was sequenced within a study of T cell responses to AZD1222 COVID-19 vaccine. Some clones are missing from TCRdb's copy, which holds only in-frame ones; the method was immunoSEQ multiplex PCR. The sample records 100,000 to 150,000 clones, approximately 90% being singletons. Trimming took 0 bases from V and 2 from J; bases not matched to a gene: 8. The CDR3 contains 17 residues. Germline V CDR1 and CDR2: LGHDT, YNNKEL (reference sequence). In its sample, this clone was seen once. The chain is built from TRBV3-1 (or the pseudogene TRBV3-2) and TRBJ2-3; 7 nucleotides agree with TRBD2. Sequencing used peripheral blood, obtained on day 0 of MenACWY control vaccination. This sequence originates from an adult in good health. This CDR3 is CASSQDGTGGPTDTQYF. DNA of the CDR3: TGTGCCAGCAGCCAAGATGGGACGGGAGGCCCCACAGATACGCAGTATTTT.